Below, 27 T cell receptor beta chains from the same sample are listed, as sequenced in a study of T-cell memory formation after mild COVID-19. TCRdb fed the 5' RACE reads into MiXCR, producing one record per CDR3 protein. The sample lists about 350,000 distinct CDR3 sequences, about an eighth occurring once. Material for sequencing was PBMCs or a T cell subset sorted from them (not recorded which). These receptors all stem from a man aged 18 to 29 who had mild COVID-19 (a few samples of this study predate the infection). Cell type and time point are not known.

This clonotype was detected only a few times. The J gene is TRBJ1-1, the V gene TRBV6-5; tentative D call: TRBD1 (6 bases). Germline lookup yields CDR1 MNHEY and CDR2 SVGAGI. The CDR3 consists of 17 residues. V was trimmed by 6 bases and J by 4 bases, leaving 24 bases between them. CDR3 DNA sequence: TGTGCCAGCAGGTATCACCCCGGAGGGGGTAGGGGCACTGAAGCTTTCTTT. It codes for CASRYHPGGGRGTEAFF.

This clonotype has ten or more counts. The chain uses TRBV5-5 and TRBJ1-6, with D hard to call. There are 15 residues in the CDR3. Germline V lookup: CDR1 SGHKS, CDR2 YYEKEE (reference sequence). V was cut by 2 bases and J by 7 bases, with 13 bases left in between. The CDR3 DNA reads TGTGCCAGCAGCTTTGGGATCCGAGGGAATTCACCCCTCCACTTT. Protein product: CASSFGIRGNSPLHF.

The CDR3 here is CASSLKVSGKPKNIQYF. The CDR3, as DNA: TGTGCCAGCAGCTTAAAAGTATCAGGAAAACCCAAAAACATTCAGTACTTC. The rearrangement uses TRBV11-3 and TRBJ2-4; D uncertain. This CDR3 has 17 residues. The germline CDR1 and CDR2 sequences are SGHNT and YENEEA. The ends were cut back, 2 bases at V and 2 bases at J, with 16 bases in the middle.

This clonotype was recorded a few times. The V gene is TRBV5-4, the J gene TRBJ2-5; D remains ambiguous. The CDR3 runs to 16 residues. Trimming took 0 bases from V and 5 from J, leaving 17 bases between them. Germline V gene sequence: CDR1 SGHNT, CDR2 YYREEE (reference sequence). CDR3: CASSLEAVFGPETQYF. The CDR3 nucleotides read TGTGCCAGCAGCTTGGAAGCAGTATTCGGGCCGGAGACCCAGTACTTC.

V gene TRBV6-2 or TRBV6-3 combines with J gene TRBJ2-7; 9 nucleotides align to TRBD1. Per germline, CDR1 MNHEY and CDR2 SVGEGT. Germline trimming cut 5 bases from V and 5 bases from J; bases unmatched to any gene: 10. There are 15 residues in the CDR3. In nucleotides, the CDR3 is TGTGCCAGCAGTCCCGGAACGACAGGGGGGCACGAGCAGTACTTC. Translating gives CASSPGTTGGHEQYF.

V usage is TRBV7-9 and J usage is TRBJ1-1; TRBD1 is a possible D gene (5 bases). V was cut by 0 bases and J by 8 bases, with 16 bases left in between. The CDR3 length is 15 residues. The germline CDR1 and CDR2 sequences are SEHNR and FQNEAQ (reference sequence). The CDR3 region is CASSLAGEQSGEAFF. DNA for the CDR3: TGTGCCAGCAGCTTAGCGGGGGAACAGAGTGGGGAAGCTTTCTTT.

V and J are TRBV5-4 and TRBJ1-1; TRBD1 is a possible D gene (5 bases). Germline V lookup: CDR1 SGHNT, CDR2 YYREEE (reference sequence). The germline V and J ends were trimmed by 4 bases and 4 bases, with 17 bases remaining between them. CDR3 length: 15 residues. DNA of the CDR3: TGTGCCAGCAGCGCGACCGGGGCAGGAATCACTGAAGCTTTCTTT. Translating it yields CASSATGAGITEAFF.

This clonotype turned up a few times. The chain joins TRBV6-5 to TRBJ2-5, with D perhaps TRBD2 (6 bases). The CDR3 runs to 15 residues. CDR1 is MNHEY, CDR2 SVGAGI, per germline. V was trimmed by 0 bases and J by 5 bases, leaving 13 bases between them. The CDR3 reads CASSYSGQGLETQYF. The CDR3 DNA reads TGTGCCAGCAGTTACTCAGGGCAGGGACTCGAGACCCAGTACTTC.

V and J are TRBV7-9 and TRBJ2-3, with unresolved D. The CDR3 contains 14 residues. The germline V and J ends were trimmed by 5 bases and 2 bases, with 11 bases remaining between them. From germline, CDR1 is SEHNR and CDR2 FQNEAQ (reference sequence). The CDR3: CASSRTVYTDTQYF. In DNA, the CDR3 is TGTGCCAGCAGCCGGACGGTTTACACAGATACGCAGTATTTT. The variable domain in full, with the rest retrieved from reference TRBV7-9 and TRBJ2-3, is DTGVSQNPRHKITKRGQNVTFRCDPISEHNRLYWYRQTLGQGPEFLTYFQNEAQLEKSRLLSDRFSAERPKGSFSTLEIQRTEQGDSAMYLCASSRTVYTDTQYFGPGTRLTVL.

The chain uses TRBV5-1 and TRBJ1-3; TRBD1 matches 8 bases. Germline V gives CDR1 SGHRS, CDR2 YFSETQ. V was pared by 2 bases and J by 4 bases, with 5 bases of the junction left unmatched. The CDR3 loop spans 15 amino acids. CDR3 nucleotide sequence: TGCGCCAGCAGCTTCCTCGGGACAGGCGGAAACACCATATATTTT. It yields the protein CASSFLGTGGNTIYF.

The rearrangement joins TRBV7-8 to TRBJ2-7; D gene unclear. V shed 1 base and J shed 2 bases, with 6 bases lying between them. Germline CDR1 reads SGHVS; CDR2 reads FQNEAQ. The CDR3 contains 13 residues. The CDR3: CASSLDAAYEQYV. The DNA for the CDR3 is TGTGCCAGCAGCTTAGATGCAGCCTACGAGCAGTACGTC.

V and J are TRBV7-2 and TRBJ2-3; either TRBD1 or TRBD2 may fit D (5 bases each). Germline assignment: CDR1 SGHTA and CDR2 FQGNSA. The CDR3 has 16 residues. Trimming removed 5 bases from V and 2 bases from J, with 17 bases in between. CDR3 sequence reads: CASSPPPGPPTDTQYF. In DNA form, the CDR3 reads TGTGCCAGCAGCCCCCCCCCGGGACCACCCACAGATACGCAGTATTTT.

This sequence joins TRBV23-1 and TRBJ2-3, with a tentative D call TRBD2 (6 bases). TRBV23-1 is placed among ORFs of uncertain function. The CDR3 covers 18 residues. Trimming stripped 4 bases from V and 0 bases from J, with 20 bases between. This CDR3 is CASSPTPSAPSSTDTQYF. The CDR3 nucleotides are TGCGCCAGCAGTCCGACACCTAGCGCTCCTTCTAGCACAGATACGCAGTATTTT.

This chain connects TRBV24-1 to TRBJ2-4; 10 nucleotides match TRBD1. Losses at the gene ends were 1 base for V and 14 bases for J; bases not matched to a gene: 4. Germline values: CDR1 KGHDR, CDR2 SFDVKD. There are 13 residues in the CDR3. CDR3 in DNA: TGTGCCACCAGTGATTTTAGGGACAGGGGCGAGTACTTC. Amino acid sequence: CATSDFRDRGEYF.

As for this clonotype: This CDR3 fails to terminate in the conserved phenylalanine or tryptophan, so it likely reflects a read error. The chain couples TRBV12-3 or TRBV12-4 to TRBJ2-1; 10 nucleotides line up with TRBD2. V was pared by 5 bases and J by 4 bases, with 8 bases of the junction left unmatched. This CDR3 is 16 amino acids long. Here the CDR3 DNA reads TGTGCCAGCAGTCGATCTAGCGGGGGATATTACAATGAGCAGTTCTTA. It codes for CASSRSSGGYYNEQFL.

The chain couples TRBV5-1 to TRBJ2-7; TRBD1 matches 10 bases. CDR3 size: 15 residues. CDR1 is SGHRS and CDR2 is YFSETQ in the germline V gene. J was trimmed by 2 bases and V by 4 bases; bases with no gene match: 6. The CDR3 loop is CASSAGQGITYEQYF. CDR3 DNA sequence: TGCGCCAGCAGCGCGGGACAGGGGATAACCTACGAGCAGTACTTC.

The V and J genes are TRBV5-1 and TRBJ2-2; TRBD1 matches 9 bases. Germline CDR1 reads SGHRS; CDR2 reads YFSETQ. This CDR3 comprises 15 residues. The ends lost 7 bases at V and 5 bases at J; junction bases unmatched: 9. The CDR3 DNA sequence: TGCGCCAGCGCTATGGGGACAGGGTCAACCGGGGAGCTGTTTTTT. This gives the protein CASAMGTGSTGELFF.

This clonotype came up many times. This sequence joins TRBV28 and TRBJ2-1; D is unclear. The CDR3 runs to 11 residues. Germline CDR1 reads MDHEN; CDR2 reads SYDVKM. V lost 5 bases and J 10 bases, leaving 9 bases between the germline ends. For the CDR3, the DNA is TGTGCCAGCAGTGGGATAAGGGAGCAGTTCTTC. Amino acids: CASSGIREQFF.

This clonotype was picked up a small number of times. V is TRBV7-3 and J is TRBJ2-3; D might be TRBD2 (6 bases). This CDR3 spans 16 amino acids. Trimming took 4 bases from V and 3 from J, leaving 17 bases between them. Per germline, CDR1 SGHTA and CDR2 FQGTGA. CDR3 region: CASSYVRGAGTDTQYF. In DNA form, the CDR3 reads TGTGCCAGCAGCTATGTGCGGGGCGCCGGGACAGATACGCAGTATTTT.

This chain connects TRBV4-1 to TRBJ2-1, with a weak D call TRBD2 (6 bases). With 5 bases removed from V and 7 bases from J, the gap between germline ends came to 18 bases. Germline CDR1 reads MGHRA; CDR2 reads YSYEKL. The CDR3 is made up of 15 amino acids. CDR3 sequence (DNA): TGCGCCAGCAGCGGCCTCCTTGGGGACTGGAATGAGCAGTTCTTC. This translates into CASSGLLGDWNEQFF.

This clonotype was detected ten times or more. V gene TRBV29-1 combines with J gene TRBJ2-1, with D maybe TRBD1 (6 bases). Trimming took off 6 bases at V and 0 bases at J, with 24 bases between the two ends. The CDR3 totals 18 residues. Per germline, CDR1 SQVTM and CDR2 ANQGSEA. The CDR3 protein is CSVPNGRGLPSSYNEQFF. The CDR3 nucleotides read TGCAGCGTGCCTAACGGCAGGGGTCTTCCGAGCTCCTACAATGAGCAGTTCTTC.

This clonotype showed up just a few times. DNA of the CDR3: TGTGCCAGCAGCGGTCGTCCCGGGGGCGTCCATCCTATGGCTAATCAGCCCCAGCATTTT. Translation: CASSGRPGGVHPMANQPQHF. The gene calls are TRBV3-2 and TRBJ1-5; the table's D call, TRBD1, was not checked against the DNA. TRBV3-2 is flagged as a pseudogene. This CDR3 spans 20 amino acids.

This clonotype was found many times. CDR3 region: CASSPSRARGQNIQYF. CDR3 bases: TGTGCCAGCAGCCCCTCAAGAGCCAGGGGCCAAAACATTCAGTACTTC. This chain joins TRBV7-9 and TRBJ2-4; a possible D gene is TRBD1 (6 bases). The CDR3 has 16 amino acids. Germline CDR1 and CDR2: SEHNR and FQNEAQ (reference sequence). Trimming took off 5 bases at V and 5 bases at J, with 19 bases between the two ends.

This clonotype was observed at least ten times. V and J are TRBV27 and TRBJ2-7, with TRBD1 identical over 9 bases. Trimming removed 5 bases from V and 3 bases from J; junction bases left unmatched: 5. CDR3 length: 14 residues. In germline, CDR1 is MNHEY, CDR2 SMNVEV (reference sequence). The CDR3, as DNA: TGTGCCAGCAGTCTAACGGGACAGGGCTACGAGCAGTACTTC. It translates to CASSLTGQGYEQYF.

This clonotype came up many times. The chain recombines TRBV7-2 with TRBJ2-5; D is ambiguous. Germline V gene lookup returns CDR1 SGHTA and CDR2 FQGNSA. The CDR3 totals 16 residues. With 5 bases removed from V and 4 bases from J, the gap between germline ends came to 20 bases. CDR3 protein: CASSPARSVLGETQYF. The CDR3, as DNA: TGTGCCAGCAGCCCAGCCCGGTCGGTTTTGGGAGAGACCCAGTACTTC.

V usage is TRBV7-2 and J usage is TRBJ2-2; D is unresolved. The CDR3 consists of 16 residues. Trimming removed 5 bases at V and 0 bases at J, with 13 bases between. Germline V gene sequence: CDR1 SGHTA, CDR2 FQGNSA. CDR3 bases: TGTGCCAGCAGCGCCAACCGGATCGCGAACACCGGGGAGCTGTTTTTT. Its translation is CASSANRIANTGELFF.

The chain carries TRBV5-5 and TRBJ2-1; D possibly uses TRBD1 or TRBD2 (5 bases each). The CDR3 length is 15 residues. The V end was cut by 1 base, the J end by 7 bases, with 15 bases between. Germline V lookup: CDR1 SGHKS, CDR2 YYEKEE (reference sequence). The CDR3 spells CASSLSGTGINEQFF. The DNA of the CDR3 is TGTGCCAGCAGCTTGTCTGGGACGGGGATTAATGAGCAGTTCTTC.